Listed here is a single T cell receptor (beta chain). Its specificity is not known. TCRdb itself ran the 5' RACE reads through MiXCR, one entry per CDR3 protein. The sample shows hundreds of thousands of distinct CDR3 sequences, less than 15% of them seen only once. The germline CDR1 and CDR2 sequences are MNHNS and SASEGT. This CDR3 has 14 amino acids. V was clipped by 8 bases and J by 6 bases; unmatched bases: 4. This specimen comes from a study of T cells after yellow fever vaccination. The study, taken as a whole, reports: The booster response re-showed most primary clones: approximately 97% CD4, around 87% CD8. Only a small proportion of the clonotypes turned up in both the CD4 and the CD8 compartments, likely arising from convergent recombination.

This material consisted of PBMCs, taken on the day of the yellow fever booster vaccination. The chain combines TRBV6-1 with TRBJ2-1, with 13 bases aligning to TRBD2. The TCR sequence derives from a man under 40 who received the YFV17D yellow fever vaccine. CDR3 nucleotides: TGTGCCAGCCACCGACTAGCGGGAGGCAATGAGCAGTTCTTC. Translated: CASHRLAGGNEQFF.